Following are 27 T cell receptor beta chains from one sample sequenced in a study of siplizumab effects on memory and regulatory T cells (dated by TCRdb to between 2017 and 2020). Library preparation employed the immunoSEQ multiplex PCR assay. As stored in TCRdb, this immuneACCESS dataset retains in-frame rearrangements with V and J assigned. A fraction of the clones does not appear; measured against another copy, unresolved V genes explain less than half of the discrepancy, and the remainder lacks a known reason. The sample records tens of thousands of clones, 94% of which are singletons. The ten largest clones take up approximately 0.3% of the sample. Sequencing was carried out using non-Treg CD4+ T cells sorted from blood. The sample's cell subset or site, from its label and the paper: FACS-sorted unstimulated CD4+ non-regulatory T cells. These receptors all stem from a human donor in good health.

This sequence joins TRBV5-4 and TRBJ2-3, with 8 bases matching TRBD2. This CDR3 contains 15 residues. The V and J ends lost 4 bases and 6 bases, in that order; junction bases with no gene match: 10. Germline V gene data show CDR1 as SGHNT and CDR2 as YYREEE (reference sequence). The DNA of the CDR3 is TGTGCCAGCAGCCAAGAGCGGGAGACCCCGGATACGCAGTATTTT. Its protein is CASSQERETPDTQYF.

The chain joins TRBV7-9 to TRBJ2-3; D gene ambiguous. Trimming left V 0 bases short and J 0 bases short, with 7 bases between. The CDR3 runs to 15 residues. Germline values: CDR1 SEHNR, CDR2 FQNEAQ (reference sequence). The CDR3 protein is CASSLAVHSTDTQYF. CDR3 nucleotide sequence: TGTGCCAGCAGCTTAGCTGTCCATAGCACAGATACGCAGTATTTT.

The CDR3 DNA sequence: TGTGCCTGGAGTGTGGGACTAGCGGGAGGGAATGAGCAGTTCTTC. Translating it yields CAWSVGLAGGNEQFF. V and J are TRBV30 and TRBJ2-1, with TRBD2 identical over 16 bases. Germline CDR1 and CDR2: GTSNPN and SVGIG (reference sequence). CDR3 size: 15 residues. Trimming cost V 0 bases and J 7 bases; bases outside gene matches: 0.

This chain links TRBV9 with TRBJ1-2; tentative D call: TRBD1 (5 bases). This CDR3 contains 14 residues. Per the germline V gene, CDR1 is SGDLS and CDR2 is YYNGEE. V lost 1 base to trimming and J lost 3 bases, with 10 bases between them. Here the CDR3 DNA reads TGTGCCAGCAGCGTAACCGGGACCGACTATGGCTACACCTTC. It yields the protein CASSVTGTDYGYTF. Full variable domain (missing parts from reference TRBV9 and TRBJ1-2): DSGVTQTPKHLITATGQRVTLRCSPRSGDLSVYWYQQSLDQGLQFLIQYYNGEERAKGNILERFSAQQFPDLHSELNLSSLELGDSALYFCASSVTGTDYGYTFGSGTRLTVV.

The V call is TRBV10-3, the J call TRBJ2-3; 9 bases fit TRBD2. Germline V gives CDR1 ENHRY, CDR2 SYGVKD. The CDR3 runs 13 residues. After removal of 6 bases from V and 4 bases from J, the junction contained 2 bases not matched to a gene. The CDR3 sequence is CAIRVAGADTQYF. As DNA, the CDR3 is TGTGCCATCAGAGTAGCGGGAGCAGATACGCAGTATTTT.

The chain uses TRBV30 and TRBJ1-1; TRBD1 is a possible D gene (6 bases). The CDR3 is 16 amino acids. V was clipped by 2 bases and J by 1 base, with 17 bases between them. The germline V gene encodes CDR1 GTSNPN and CDR2 SVGIG (reference sequence). The CDR3 sequence is CAWSSKTTGQNTEAFF. Here the CDR3 DNA reads TGTGCCTGGAGTTCTAAGACCACGGGACAGAACACTGAAGCTTTCTTT.

In this sample, this clone turned up a few times. The V gene is TRBV29-1, the J gene TRBJ1-1, with D perhaps matching TRBD1 (5 bases). The V end was cut by 4 bases, the J end by 1 base, with 13 bases between. Germline V lookup: CDR1 SQVTM, CDR2 ANQGSEA. CDR3 size: 14 residues. The CDR3 sequence: CSVAPGTGNTEAFF. The CDR3 nucleotides read TGCAGCGTTGCTCCAGGGACCGGGAACACTGAAGCTTTCTTT.

The chain is built from TRBV10-3 and TRBJ2-2; TRBD1 agrees at 8 bases. The V and J ends lost 2 bases and 3 bases, in that order; junction bases with no gene match: 2. Germline V lookup: CDR1 ENHRY, CDR2 SYGVKD. This CDR3 region has 15 residues. The CDR3 is CAISEVQGDTGELFF. The CDR3 region has the DNA TGTGCCATCAGTGAGGTACAGGGGGACACCGGGGAGCTGTTTTTT.

V and J are TRBV6-1 and TRBJ2-1; 10 positions match TRBD1. CDR3 length: 15 residues. Losses at the gene ends were 8 bases for V and 8 bases for J; bases not matched to a gene: 12. In germline, CDR1 is MNHNS, CDR2 SASEGT. CDR3 coding DNA: TGTGCCAGCGTACCGGGACAGGGGTACGCGGATGAGCAGTTCTTC. Its translation: CASVPGQGYADEQFF.

This sequence joins TRBV30 and TRBJ2-2; 10 bases align to TRBD1. J gave up 4 bases and V 2 bases, and 4 bases lay outside the gene matches. There are 15 residues in the CDR3. Per the germline V gene, CDR1 is GTSNPN and CDR2 is SVGIG (reference sequence). The DNA for the CDR3 is TGTGCCTGGAGTTCCAGGACAGGGGGCACCGGGGAGCTGTTTTTT. Translating it yields CAWSSRTGGTGELFF.

The count of this clone is one. The chain recombines TRBV6-6 with TRBJ2-5; D gene unclear. Between the trimmed V and J ends, which lost 5 bases and 5 bases, there was a span of 15 bases. Germline assignment: CDR1 MNHNY and CDR2 SVGAGI (reference sequence). The CDR3 is 14 amino acids. In nucleotides, the CDR3 is TGTGCCAGCAGTCACGGTCGGGTTTTGGAGACCCAGTACTTC. Translated, it gives CASSHGRVLETQYF.

This clone was recorded only once. This chain links TRBV7-8 with TRBJ2-7; TRBD2 matches 7 bases. This CDR3 has 15 residues. Germline V CDR1 and CDR2: SGHVS, FQNEAQ. After removal of 0 bases from V and 3 bases from J, the junction contained 5 bases not matched to a gene. The CDR3 region is CASSLAVSGYYEQYF. In DNA form, the CDR3 reads TGTGCCAGCAGCTTAGCGGTTAGCGGGTACTACGAGCAGTACTTC.

The chain recombines TRBV19 with TRBJ2-1, with D perhaps TRBD2 (6 bases). The CDR3 spans 15 residues. Trimming left V 2 bases short and J 8 bases short, with 16 bases between. Germline CDR1 is LNHDA and CDR2 is SQIVND (reference sequence). For the CDR3, the DNA is TGTGCCAGTAGTATAAGGAGGGTGGGTGAGGATGAGCAGTTCTTC. Its translation: CASSIRRVGEDEQFF.

The rearrangement joins TRBV7-2 to TRBJ2-1; D gene unclear. This CDR3 region has 15 residues. CDR1 and CDR2 from the germline V gene are SGHTA and FQGNSA. With 1 base removed from V and 10 bases from J, the gap between germline ends came to 17 bases. DNA of the CDR3: TGTGCCAGCAGCTTAGAAGGGTCCGTTAATCGAGAGCAGTTCTTC. This translates into CASSLEGSVNREQFF.

This chain uses TRBV19 with TRBJ2-4, with D hard to call. The CDR3 has 15 amino acids. V lost 5 bases, J lost 1 base, and 12 bases lay in between. From germline, CDR1 is LNHDA and CDR2 SQIVND (reference sequence). This chain's CDR3 is CASSADIWAKNIQYF. CDR3 DNA: TGTGCCAGTAGTGCCGACATTTGGGCCAAAAACATTCAGTACTTC.

The rearrangement links TRBV12-2 to TRBJ1-3. TRBV12-2 is a pseudogene segment. This CDR3 is 18 amino acids long. The CDR3 bases are TGTGCAAGTCGCTTAGTCCCTACGTTTGGGGGCTCTGGAAACACCATATATTTT. Amino acid sequence: CASRLVPTFGGSGNTIYF.

The V and J genes are TRBV7-2 and TRBJ2-5, with TRBD1 matching 7 bases. TRBJ2-7 matches the DNA end more closely, so the J call is doubtful. In germline, CDR1 is SGHTA, CDR2 FQGNSA. The CDR3 spans 14 residues. The CDR3 is CASSRDSSSYEQYF. CDR3 bases: TGTGCCAGCAGCCGGGACAGTAGCTCCTACGAGCAGTACTTC.

The chain carries TRBV30 and TRBJ1-2; unclear D gene. The CDR3 extends over 12 amino acids. Deletions cut 2 bases from V and 1 base from J, with 5 bases between. Germline V CDR1 and CDR2: GTSNPN, SVGIG (reference sequence). DNA of the CDR3: TGTGCCTGGAGTCAGATTAACTATGGCTACACCTTC. It yields the protein CAWSQINYGYTF.

The CDR3 spells CASSLGTASYGYTF. DNA of the CDR3: TGTGCCAGTAGTCTCGGGACGGCGAGCTATGGCTACACCTTC. The chain is built from TRBV19 and TRBJ1-2, with TRBD1 as a possible D gene (5 bases). The CDR3 spans 14 residues. In germline, CDR1 is LNHDA, CDR2 SQIVND (reference sequence). V was shortened by 5 bases and J by 4 bases, with 14 bases between the two germline ends.

J is TRBJ2-7 and V is TRBV5-1; 7 bases align to TRBD1. CDR3 length: 15 residues. The V gene end was trimmed by 2 bases and the J gene end by 0 bases; junction bases not matched to a gene: 5. Germline V gene lookup returns CDR1 SGHRS and CDR2 YFSETQ. The CDR3 here is CASSLGTVSSYEQYF. The CDR3 nucleotides are TGCGCCAGCAGCTTAGGGACAGTTAGCTCCTACGAGCAGTACTTC.

The V and J genes are TRBV6-5 and TRBJ2-7; 11 bases fit TRBD1. J lost 3 bases, V lost 0 bases, and 4 bases had no gene match. Per the germline V gene, CDR1 is MNHEY and CDR2 is SVGAGI. The CDR3 has 16 residues. The CDR3 nucleotides read TGTGCCAGCAGTTACTCCTCCGGGACAGGGGGCTACGAGCAGTACTTC. Protein product: CASSYSSGTGGYEQYF.

V gene TRBV7-2 combines with J gene TRBJ2-3; D remains ambiguous. CDR3 length: 13 amino acids. Germline CDR1 reads SGHTA; CDR2 reads FQGNSA. The V and J ends lost 1 base and 6 bases respectively, with 8 bases between them. The CDR3 DNA follows: TGTGCCAGCAGCTTAGTTGGTCGGGATACGCAGTATTTT. Translated, it gives CASSLVGRDTQYF.

V and J are TRBV5-8 and TRBJ2-7, with D tentatively TRBD1 (5 bases). V lost 0 bases, J lost 4 bases, and 11 bases lay in between. Per the germline V gene, CDR1 is SGHTS and CDR2 is YDEGEE. The CDR3 contains 14 residues. CDR3 sequence: CASSLGKGPYEQYF. The CDR3 DNA reads TGTGCCAGCAGCTTGGGTAAGGGGCCGTACGAGCAGTACTTC. Together with reference TRBV5-8 and TRBJ2-7, the CDR3 gives the full variable domain: EAGVTQSPTHLIKTRGQQATLRCSPISGHTSVYWYQQALGLGLQFLLWYDEGEERNRGNFPPRFSGRQFPNYSSELNVNALELEDSALYLCASSLGKGPYEQYFGPGTRLTVT.

The J gene is TRBJ2-2, the V gene TRBV11-3, with 8 bases that match TRBD2. V dropped 5 bases and J dropped 6; count of bases not matched to a gene: 8. CDR3 length: 15 amino acids. CDR1 SGHNT and CDR2 YENEEA come from the germline V gene. The CDR3 DNA is TGTGCCAGCAGCCCCGGGGGGGGTATCCCCGGGGAGCTGTTTTTT. Amino acid sequence: CASSPGGGIPGELFF. Full variable domain (rest looked up from reference TRBV11-3 and TRBJ2-2): EAGVVQSPRYKIIEKKQPVAFWCNPISGHNTLYWYLQNLGQGPELLIRYENEEAVDDSQLPKDRFSAERLKGVDSTLKIQPAELGDSAVYLCASSPGGGIPGELFFGEGSRLTVL.

The rearrangement joins TRBV7-3 to TRBJ1-1; no firm D call. CDR1 is SGHTA, CDR2 FQGTGA, per germline. Trimming pared 6 bases from V and 3 bases from J, leaving 11 bases between. The CDR3 runs 13 residues. The CDR3 is CASSMGRDTEAFF. Written as DNA, the CDR3 is TGTGCCAGCAGTATGGGGAGGGACACTGAAGCTTTCTTT.

The rearrangement joins TRBV5-4 to TRBJ2-5; 7 bases line up with TRBD1. This CDR3 has 15 amino acids. The germline V gene encodes CDR1 SGHNT and CDR2 YYREEE (reference sequence). V was pared by 1 base and J by 2 bases, with 5 bases of the junction left unmatched. The CDR3 DNA reads TGTGCCAGCAGCTTGCCCCAGGGGGTACAAGAGACCCAGTACTTC. Its translation: CASSLPQGVQETQYF.

The chain has TRBV9 and TRBJ2-7; the match to TRBD2 covers 14 bases. This CDR3 contains 19 residues. The trim removed 0 bases at V and 0 bases at J, leaving 8 bases unmatched. Germline CDR1 is SGDLS and CDR2 is YYNGEE. CDR3 loop: CASSVGPGLAGVGSYEQYF. The CDR3 bases are TGTGCCAGCAGCGTAGGACCGGGACTAGCGGGAGTCGGCTCCTACGAGCAGTACTTC.